A selection of T cell receptor beta chains follows, all from one sample in a study of T cell changes during pregnancy in multiple sclerosis. The method was immunoSEQ multiplex PCR; TCRdb's version includes in-frame clones alone and lacks a portion of them. The profile shows about 110,000 clones, roughly 90% of them singletons. This sample comprised peripheral blood, obtained in the third trimester of pregnancy. The receptors here all came from a female donor with multiple sclerosis, enrolled in a pregnancy study. Both conserved end residues are part of each CDR3. D genes are given only for firm matches. Only part of the rows carry a size: once, few, many, or a class if the clone is expanded.

TRBJ2-3 TRBD2 TRBV7-8 - CASSLETSGHTDTQYF TGTGCCAGCAGCCTCGAAACTAGCGGGCACACAGATACGCAGTATTTT
TRBJ2-7 - TRBV29-1 - CSVEEGANYEQYF TGCAGCGTTGAAGAGGGAGCAAACTACGAGCAGTACTTC
TRBJ1-3 - TRBV6-1 - CASSVGRASGNTIYF TGTGCCAGCAGTGTAGGGAGGGCCTCTGGAAACACCATATATTTT
TRBJ2-5 - TRBV11-3 - CASSLGMGSETQYF TGTGCCAGCAGCTTAGGAATGGGCTCAGAGACCCAGTACTTC
TRBJ1-5 - TRBV18 - CASSPGGAGQPQHF TGTGCCAGCTCACCAGGGGGCGCCGGGCAGCCCCAGCATTTT
TRBJ1-3 - TRBV19 - CASSGGLSGNTIYF TGTGCCAGTAGTGGGGGCCTCTCTGGAAACACCATATATTTT
TRBJ1-4 - TRBV19 - CASSLGEKLFF TGTGCCAGTAGTCTCGGGGAAAAACTGTTTTTT
TRBJ2-7 TRBD2 TRBV27 - CASSPLWTSEQYF TGTGCCAGCAGTCCGCTCTGGACTAGCGAGCAGTACTTC
TRBJ1-1 - TRBV19 once CASTGFNTEAFF TGTGCCAGTACCGGGTTCAACACTGAAGCTTTCTTT
TRBJ2-1 - TRBV27 - CASRRRESYNEQFF TGTGCCAGCAGGCGACGGGAGAGCTACAATGAGCAGTTCTTC
TRBJ1-2 TRBD1 TRBV19 - CASSIWDRVDGYTF TGTGCCAGTAGTATATGGGACAGGGTCGATGGCTACACCTTC
TRBJ1-5 - TRBV2 - CASSGSQPQHF TGTGCCAGCAGTGGTAGTCAGCCCCAGCATTTT
TRBJ2-5 TRBD2 TRBV27 - CASSYGGRPEETQYF TGTGCCAGCAGTTATGGCGGGAGGCCCGAAGAGACCCAGTACTTC
TRBJ2-3 - TRBV27 - CASSFYGQSDDTQYF TGTGCCAGCAGTTTCTATGGACAGAGCGACGATACGCAGTATTTT
TRBJ1-1 - TRBV6-5 - CASSYQRVNTEAFF TGTGCCAGCAGTTACCAACGGGTGAACACTGAAGCTTTCTTT
TRBJ2-7 - TRBV27 - CASSPPGLNSYEQYF TGTGCCAGCAGTCCACCAGGACTAAACTCCTACGAGCAGTACTTC
TRBJ2-1 - TRBV9 - CASSVDSLSGTFYNEQFF TGTGCCAGCAGCGTAGACTCTCTTAGCGGCACGTTCTACAATGAGCAGTTCTTC
TRBJ2-2 - TRBV11-2 - CASSLLGVNTGELFF TGTGCCAGCAGCTTATTAGGGGTGAACACCGGGGAGCTGTTTTTT
TRBJ2-7 TRBD1 TRBV11-1 - CASSARTGGGEQYF TGTGCCAGCAGCGCGAGGACAGGGGGCGGCGAGCAGTACTTC
TRBJ2-6 - TRBV21-1 - CASSKEGRGSRSGANVLTF TGTGCCAGCAGCAAAGAGGGGAGGGGGTCCCGCTCTGGGGCCAACGTCCTGACTTTC
TRBJ2-1 TRBD2 TRBV9 once CASSVGDYNSYNEQFF TGTGCCAGCAGCGTAGGGGACTACAACTCCTACAATGAGCAGTTCTTC
TRBJ1-5 TRBD1 TRBV7-2 - CASSFQGTVSNQPQHF TGTGCCAGCAGCTTTCAAGGGACAGTAAGCAATCAGCCCCAGCATTTT
TRBJ2-5 - TRBV30 - CAWTRGGGGETQYF TGTGCCTGGACCCGAGGGGGGGGAGGAGAGACCCAGTACTTC
TRBJ2-1 TRBD2 TRBV5-4 - CASSLDILAGGSTEQFF TGTGCCAGCAGCTTGGACATACTAGCGGGGGGGTCAACTGAGCAGTTCTTC
TRBJ1-2 TRBD1 TRBV29-1 - CSVGGQGHGYTF TGCAGCGTGGGGGGACAGGGTCATGGCTACACCTTC
TRBJ2-2 TRBD2 TRBV19 once CASSGAREMAGELFF TGTGCCAGTAGTGGGGCGCGGGAGATGGCCGGGGAGCTGTTTTTT
TRBJ2-6 - TRBV9 - CASSPSPRGGAGANVLTF TGTGCCAGCAGCCCCTCCCCTCGCGGGGGCGCTGGGGCCAACGTCCTGACTTTC
TRBJ2-7 - TRBV5-4 - CASSSRELSEQYF TGTGCCAGCAGCTCTCGGGAACTGAGCGAGCAGTACTTC
TRBJ1-2 - TRBV2 - CASSEAQGLGGYTF TGTGCCAGCAGTGAAGCGCAGGGGCTGGGGGGCTACACCTTC
TRBJ1-2 TRBD1 TRBV4-1 - CASSQASGQNYGYTF TGCGCCAGCAGCCAAGCATCGGGACAGAACTATGGCTACACCTTC
TRBJ2-1 - TRBV19 - CASSPWTREGGRQFF TGTGCCAGTAGTCCCTGGACTAGAGAGGGGGGGAGGCAGTTCTTC
TRBJ1-2 - TRBV7-9 - CASSFFDRPNYGYTF TGTGCCAGCAGCTTCTTCGACAGACCCAACTATGGCTACACCTTC
TRBJ2-7 - TRBV19 once CASSMRLARSYEQYF TGTGCCAGTAGTATGCGGCTAGCGAGGTCCTACGAGCAGTACTTC
TRBJ2-7 - TRBV2 - CASNRGAEVDEQYF TGTGCCAGCAACCGGGGGGCCGAGGTCGACGAGCAGTACTTC
TRBJ1-1 - TRBV2 - CASKYGRKSFF TGTGCCAGCAAATATGGCAGGAAGTCTTTCTTT
TRBJ1-4 - TRBV5-6 - CASSSGFQGRNEKLFF TGTGCCAGCAGCAGTGGCTTCCAGGGGCGAAATGAAAAACTGTTTTTT
TRBJ1-4 TRBD1 TRBV7-9 - CASSPTGQAEKLFF TGTGCCAGCAGCCCGACGGGACAGGCTGAAAAACTGTTTTTT
TRBJ2-5 TRBD2 TRBV30 - CAWSVRGVQETQYF TGTGCCTGGAGTGTACGGGGGGTTCAAGAGACCCAGTACTTC
TRBJ1-5 TRBD1 TRBV2 - CASRRVQGLSNQPQHF TGTGCCAGCAGGCGGGTACAGGGGCTGAGCAATCAGCCCCAGCATTTT
TRBJ2-5 - TRBV5-1 - CASSLVRGSAYQETQYF TGCGCCAGCAGCTTGGTTCGTGGTAGCGCGTACCAAGAGACCCAGTACTTC
TRBJ1-4 TRBD1 TRBV7-9 - CASSLGTGGEKLFF TGTGCCAGCAGCCTCGGGACAGGGGGCGAAAAACTGTTTTTT
TRBJ2-1 - TRBV21-1 - CASSTSGSLNNEQFF TGTGCCAGCAGCACTAGCGGGAGTTTAAACAATGAGCAGTTCTTC
TRBJ1-3 - TRBV28 - CASSRTASSGNTIYF TGTGCCAGCAGTAGGACAGCTAGCTCTGGAAACACCATATATTTT
TRBJ2-3 TRBD2 TRBV30 - CAAVLVSGSATDTQYF TGTGCTGCCGTCTTGGTCAGCGGGAGTGCCACAGATACGCAGTATTTT
TRBJ2-5 - TRBV5-1 - CASTLYSSEETQYF TGCGCCAGCACGCTCTATTCTAGCGAAGAGACCCAGTACTTC
TRBJ2-7 - TRBV5-5 - CASSLPSYYEQYF TGTGCCAGCAGCTTGCCTAGCTACTACGAGCAGTACTTC
TRBJ2-2 TRBD2 TRBV28 - CASTNSGRRTGELFF TGTGCCAGCACCAATAGCGGGAGGCGAACCGGGGAGCTGTTTTTT
TRBJ2-3 - TRBV6-5 - CASRTGTDTQYF TGTGCCAGCCGGACAGGCACAGATACGCAGTATTTT
TRBJ2-1 TRBD2 TRBV5-5 - CASSLISGGNEQFF TGTGCCAGCAGCTTGATAAGCGGGGGGAATGAGCAGTTCTTC
TRBJ2-7 TRBD1 TRBV11-2 - CASSLTGGVYEQYF TGTGCCAGCAGCTTGACAGGGGGCGTCTACGAGCAGTACTTC
TRBJ2-5 - TRBV14 - CASSQAAGHGETQYF TGTGCCAGCAGCCAAGCCGCAGGGCACGGAGAGACCCAGTACTTC
TRBJ2-5 - TRBV27 - CASSFDRMAETQYF TGTGCCAGCAGTTTTGACAGGATGGCCGAGACCCAGTACTTC
TRBJ2-1 TRBD1 TRBV18 - CASSPGTVNYNEQFF TGTGCCAGCTCACCGGGGACAGTAAACTACAATGAGCAGTTCTTC
TRBJ1-5 TRBD1 TRBV18 - CASSGGQGNNQPQHF TGTGCCAGCTCAGGGGGACAGGGAAACAATCAGCCCCAGCATTTT
TRBJ2-5 - TRBV6-1 - CASSDLGGRSGETQYF TGTGCCAGCAGTGACCTGGGGGGACGATCAGGAGAGACCCAGTACTTC
TRBJ1-1 - TRBV5-1 - CASSLREGTEAFF TGCGCCAGCAGCCTCAGGGAGGGGACTGAAGCTTTCTTT
TRBJ1-4 TRBD1 TRBV7-2 - CASSLNLQGQQVF TGTGCCAGCAGCTTAAATCTGCAGGGACAGCAAGTTTTT
TRBJ2-3 - TRBV10-3 - CAISLGGTDTQYF TGTGCCATCAGCCTAGGGGGAACAGATACGCAGTATTTT
TRBJ2-7 - TRBV28 - CASRGRGTYEQYF TGTGCCAGCAGGGGCAGGGGCACCTACGAGCAGTACTTC